The 8 T cell receptor beta chains reported below all come from one sample, sequenced in a study of T cells expressing NK-cell markers. TCRdb derives one entry per CDR3 protein from the 5' RACE reads, leaving out DNA. The sample table includes about 140,000 distinct CDR3 sequences. The sequenced sample consisted of blood T cells: a sorted CD56 or NKG2C T cell subset, CD4+ or CD8+ T cells, or bulk PBMC T cells (not recorded which). Receptors were obtained from a man younger than 30 in good health.

The chain employs TRBV6-1 and TRBJ2-3. This CDR3 region has 14 residues. Per germline, CDR1 MNHNS and CDR2 SASEGT. This CDR3 reads CASSTFFGSDTQYF.

This sequence joins TRBV6-2 or TRBV6-3 and TRBJ2-5; TCRdb lists TRBD2, though no DNA is available to test this call. The CDR3 covers 14 residues. Germline-derived CDR1 and CDR2 are MNHEY and SVGEGT. CDR3 loop: CASSLAQPQETQYF.

The genes are TRBV29-1 and TRBJ2-7. Germline assignment: CDR1 SQVTM and CDR2 ANQGSEA. The CDR3 covers 15 residues. This CDR3 is CSVVDQGDYSYEQYF.

The V gene is TRBV20-1, the J gene TRBJ2-3; the TRBD1 assignment by TCRdb is unverifiable without DNA. Germline V gene data show CDR1 as DFQATT and CDR2 as SNEGSKA (reference sequence). The CDR3 spans 16 residues. The CDR3 protein is CSASGTFSGITDTQYF.

Judged by frequency, this clonotype is medium-sized. V and J are TRBV18 and TRBJ2-3; TCRdb lists TRBD2, though no DNA is available to test this call. The CDR3 has 18 residues. Germline V lookup: CDR1 KGHSH, CDR2 LQKENI. The CDR3 reads CASSPSLSASPPTDTQYF.

This sequence joins TRBV29-1 and TRBJ1-5; the TCRdb call, TRBD1, lacks DNA for checking. Germline V gene sequence: CDR1 SQVTM, CDR2 ANQGSEA. The CDR3 runs to 13 residues. CDR3 protein: CSVEQGAGQPQHF.

The chain employs TRBV7-4 and TRBJ2-7; TCRdb picks TRBD1, but there is no DNA to check that call. This CDR3 is built from 15 residues. Germline V gene data show CDR1 as SGHVT and CDR2 as SQSDAQ. CDR3 in amino acids: CASSQLVDRGSEQYF.

V and J are TRBV15 and TRBJ2-2; TCRdb outputs TRBD1, but without DNA this stays unchecked. This CDR3 has 18 residues. Germline V gene lookup returns CDR1 LNHNV and CDR2 YYDKDF (reference sequence). CDR3 region: CATSRGDEGGFQTGELFF.